This TCR beta chain derives from a study of blood T cell repertoires in COVID-19. Study-wide context: The study drew acute and convalescent COVID-19 samples from the United States, Italy and Spain. From T cells, B-cell-depleted T cells, or PBMCs came the material, which was cDNA or gDNA.

Original processing methods: By means of reference gene primer amplification, nucleated cell counts were estimated. Clones were sequenced by immunoSEQ multiplex PCR, and TCRdb holds only the in-frame ones, with some missing. Clonal size and the V and J genes are those of that table, whereas D and trimming came from the DNA. The sample contains 150,000 to 170,000 clones, roughly 80% of which appear only once. Trimming left V 5 bases short and J 2 bases short, with 5 bases between. CDR3 size: 12 residues. Germline CDR1 WNHNN, CDR2 SYGVQD (reference sequence). The sequence derives from a woman in her sixties or seventies with acute or convalescent COVID-19. The specimen was peripheral blood. The rearrangement joins TRBV10-1 to TRBJ2-3; D remains unclear. As DNA, the CDR3 is TGCGCCAGCAGTTCATTCACAGATACGCAGTATTTT. Its protein product is CASSSFTDTQYF.